Listed below are T cell receptor beta chains from one sample, sequenced in a study of T cell changes during pregnancy in multiple sclerosis. Produced via immunoSEQ multiplex PCR; TCRdb's table is partial and in-frame only. This table holds 50,000 to 65,000 clones, just over 90% found once. Here the sequenced sample was peripheral blood, taken in the second trimester of pregnancy. Source of these receptors: a female donor with multiple sclerosis, enrolled in a pregnancy study. Each CDR3 is given with its conserved first and last residue. The D gene is left open where the match is weak. Size is stated for part of the rows, as once, few or many counts, or as a class when the clone is expanded.

D gene: TRBD1
V gene: TRBV6-1
clone size: -
J gene: TRBJ1-1
CDR3 protein: CASSRGQGGNTEAFF
CDR3 DNA: TGTGCCAGCAGTCGAGGGCAGGGGGGGAACACTGAAGCTTTCTTT

D gene: -
V gene: TRBV5-1
clone size: -
J gene: TRBJ2-2
CDR3 protein: CASSPGDTGELFF
CDR3 DNA: TGCGCCAGCAGCCCGGGAGACACCGGGGAGCTGTTTTTT

D gene: TRBD1
V gene: TRBV29-1
clone size: -
J gene: TRBJ2-1
CDR3 protein: CSVGRDRSYNEQFF
CDR3 DNA: TGCAGCGTGGGCCGGGACAGATCCTACAATGAGCAGTTCTTC

D gene: TRBD2
V gene: TRBV11-3
clone size: -
J gene: TRBJ2-1
CDR3 protein: CASSPGGSYNEQFF
CDR3 DNA: TGTGCCAGCAGCCCGGGGGGCTCCTACAATGAGCAGTTCTTC

D gene: TRBD1
V gene: TRBV7-2
clone size: -
J gene: TRBJ1-6
CDR3 protein: CASSLAYRGRRALHF
CDR3 DNA: TGTGCCAGCAGCTTAGCATACAGGGGGCGGAGGGCCCTCCACTTT

D gene: -
V gene: TRBV9
clone size: once
J gene: TRBJ1-1
CDR3 protein: CASSVGLETMNTEAFF
CDR3 DNA: TGTGCCAGCAGCGTAGGTCTAGAAACCATGAACACTGAAGCTTTCTTT

D gene: -
V gene: TRBV2
clone size: -
J gene: TRBJ1-5
CDR3 protein: CASRVGYRNQPQHF
CDR3 DNA: TGTGCCAGCAGGGTCGGGTATCGGAATCAGCCCCAGCATTTT

D gene: TRBD1
V gene: TRBV2
clone size: -
J gene: TRBJ1-6
CDR3 protein: CASRGQSSYNSPLHF
CDR3 DNA: TGTGCCAGCAGGGGACAGAGCTCCTATAATTCACCCCTCCACTTT

D gene: -
V gene: TRBV7-6
clone size: -
J gene: TRBJ1-1
CDR3 protein: CASSLAGPNTEAFF
CDR3 DNA: TGTGCCAGCAGCTTAGCGGGGCCGAACACTGAAGCTTTCTTT

D gene: TRBD2
V gene: TRBV30
clone size: -
J gene: TRBJ2-5
CDR3 protein: CAWSASGGAETQYF
CDR3 DNA: TGTGCCTGGAGTGCTAGCGGGGGGGCGGAGACCCAGTACTTC

D gene: -
V gene: TRBV10-3
clone size: -
J gene: TRBJ2-5
CDR3 protein: CAIREGPTRQETQYF
CDR3 DNA: TGTGCCATCAGGGAGGGGCCGACCCGTCAAGAGACCCAGTACTTC

D gene: TRBD2
V gene: TRBV7-2
clone size: -
J gene: TRBJ2-1
CDR3 protein: CASSPWTSGGANEQFF
CDR3 DNA: TGTGCCAGCAGCCCTTGGACTAGCGGGGGGGCAAATGAGCAGTTCTTC